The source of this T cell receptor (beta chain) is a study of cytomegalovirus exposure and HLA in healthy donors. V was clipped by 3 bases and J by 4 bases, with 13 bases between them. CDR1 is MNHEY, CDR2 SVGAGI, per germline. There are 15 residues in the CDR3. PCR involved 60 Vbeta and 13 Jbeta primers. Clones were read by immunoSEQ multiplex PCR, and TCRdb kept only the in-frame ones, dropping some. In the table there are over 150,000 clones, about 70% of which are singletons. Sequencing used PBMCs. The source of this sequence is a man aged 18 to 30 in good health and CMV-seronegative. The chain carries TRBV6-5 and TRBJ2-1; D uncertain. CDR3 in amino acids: CASSYLDPSYNEQFF. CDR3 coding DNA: TGTGCCAGCAGTTATCTTGATCCTAGTTACAATGAGCAGTTCTTC.